The clone carrying this T cell receptor beta chain was seen once. Authors' analysis steps: Amplifying reference gene primers gave estimates of nucleated cell counts. TCRdb's table, derived via immunoSEQ multiplex PCR, lists solely in-frame clones and lacks some. V, J and clone size were drawn from that table, and D and trimming were deduced from the DNA. This table holds about 290,000 clones, 85% found once. The entry originates in a study of blood T cell repertoires in COVID-19. Overall study context: Samples came from the United States, Italy and Spain, spanning acute and convalescent COVID-19. In each case, the material was cDNA or gDNA derived from T cells, B-cell-depleted T cells, or PBMCs.

Trimming removed 3 bases from V and 2 bases from J; junction bases left unmatched: 3. CDR3 length: 14 amino acids. Germline V gives CDR1 LNHNV, CDR2 YYDKDF (reference sequence). The receptor was derived from a woman in her forties or fifties with active or convalescent COVID-19. The chain recombines TRBV15 with TRBJ2-7, with 8 bases matching TRBD1. Source material: peripheral blood. The CDR3 reads CATSRDRVAYEQYF. The CDR3 DNA sequence: TGTGCCACCAGCAGGGACAGGGTAGCCTACGAGCAGTACTTC. Filled out from reference TRBV15 and TRBJ2-7, the complete variable domain reads DAMVIQNPRYQVTQFGKPVTLSCSQTLNHNVMYWYQQKSSQAPKLLFHYYDKDFNNEADTPDNFQSRRPNTSFCFLDIRSPGLGDTAMYLCATSRDRVAYEQYFGPGTRLTVT.